The rows below give T cell receptor beta chains drawn from one sample of a study of cytomegalovirus exposure and HLA in healthy donors. Repertoires were generated with immunoSEQ multiplex PCR, while TCRdb's copy carries only in-frame clones and drops some. The sample contains approximately 190,000 clones, over 70% of which appear only once. What was sequenced was PBMCs. The receptors derive from a man in his fifties in good health and CMV-seronegative. The CDR3 runs from the conserved cysteine through the conserved F or W. Fields, in order: J gene, clone size, D gene, V gene, CDR3 DNA, CDR3 protein. A D gene is named only where the DNA matches it firmly. Size is omitted from some rows. Given values are once, few, many or a class for expanded clones.

>TRBJ2-7|-|TRBD1|TRBV7-9
TGTGCCAGCAGCAGGGACAGGGCCGGCGAGCAGTACTTC
CASSRDRAGEQYF
>TRBJ2-7|-|-|TRBV11-1
TGTGCCAGCAGCTTGGGCGGGGGCGCATACGAGCAGTACTTC
CASSLGGGAYEQYF
>TRBJ1-1|-|-|TRBV9
TGTGCCAGCAGCCCAAGGGGGGGACCGAACACTGAAGCTTTCTTT
CASSPRGGPNTEAFF
>TRBJ2-7|-|-|TRBV28
TGTGCCAGCAGTCCTCTTTTAAACTCCTACGAGCAGTACTTC
CASSPLLNSYEQYF
>TRBJ1-3|-|-|TRBV27
TGTGCCAGCAGTTCGACAGCATTCTCCGGAAACACCATATATTTT
CASSSTAFSGNTIYF
>TRBJ2-5|-|TRBD2|TRBV7-2
TGTGCCAGCAGCTACGTCGCGGGGGGGAGGGAGACCCAGTACTTC
CASSYVAGGRETQYF
>TRBJ1-5|-|-|TRBV30
TGTGCCTGGAGTGTTCTGACAGGAGAGGACAATCAGCCCCAGCATTTT
CAWSVLTGEDNQPQHF
>TRBJ2-5|-|TRBD2|TRBV7-2
TGTGCCAGCAGCTCCCACGGGCGGGAGCAAGAGACCCAGTACTTC
CASSSHGREQETQYF
>TRBJ1-5|-|-|TRBV7-8
TGTGCCAGCAGCTTGGACAGATATAGCAATCAGCCCCAGCATTTT
CASSLDRYSNQPQHF
>TRBJ1-1|-|-|TRBV18
TGTGCCAGCTCCAAGGACAAGAACACTGAAGCTTTCTTT
CASSKDKNTEAFF
>TRBJ2-5|-|-|TRBV11-2
TGTGCCAGCAGCAAGAGACTGTCGGGGGAGACCCAGTACTTC
CASSKRLSGETQYF
>TRBJ1-1|-|-|TRBV2
TGTGCCAGCGCGGGACCTGAAGCTTTCTTT
CASAGPEAFF
>TRBJ2-7|-|-|TRBV27
TGTGCCAGCAGTTTAGGGGGCAAGTCCTACGAGCAGTACTTC
CASSLGGKSYEQYF
>TRBJ1-4|-|-|TRBV7-2
TGTGCCAGCAGCTTCTTAGGGGGAAGCAAGAATGAAAAACTGTTTTTT
CASSFLGGSKNEKLFF
>TRBJ1-1|-|TRBD1|TRBV4-3
TGCGCCAGCAGCCCTATGAGGGGGACAGAAGCCTTCTTT
CASSPMRGTEAFF
>TRBJ1-1|-|-|TRBV7-9
TGTGCCAGCAGCGGCACCAGGGGATGGGTCACTGAAGCTTTCTTT
CASSGTRGWVTEAFF
>TRBJ1-5|few|TRBD1|TRBV19
TGTGCCAGTAGCCTGACAGGGATAGGCAATCAGCCCCAGCATTTT
CASSLTGIGNQPQHF
>TRBJ2-7|once|-|TRBV10-3
TGTGCCACCGGCTACAGGTCTCGGGACGAGCAGTACTTC
CATGYRSRDEQYF
>TRBJ1-4|-|-|TRBV20-1
TGCAGTGCTTCGGGAGAAAAACTGTTTTTT
CSASGEKLFF
>TRBJ1-1|-|TRBD1|TRBV18
TGTGCCAGCTCCAAAACAGGGGGCCACACTGAAGCTTTCTTT
CASSKTGGHTEAFF
>TRBJ2-3|once|TRBD1|TRBV7-9
TGTGCCAGCAGCTTGCCCAGGGGGCGGACAGATACGCAGTATTTT
CASSLPRGRTDTQYF
>TRBJ2-5|-|-|TRBV2
TGTGCCAGCAGTTACAGGGACAAAGAGACCCAGTACTTC
CASSYRDKETQYF
>TRBJ2-2|-|TRBD1|TRBV5-8
TGTGCCAGCAGCTACCCGGGACAGAGGACCGGGGAGCTGTTTTTT
CASSYPGQRTGELFF
>TRBJ2-5|-|TRBD1|TRBV19
TGTGCCAGCCGGACAGGGAGCGAGACCCAGTACTTC
CASRTGSETQYF
>TRBJ2-7|once|-|TRBV7-8
TGTGCCAGCACCGCTATCGGCGGAAACTACGAGCAGTACTTC
CASTAIGGNYEQYF
>TRBJ2-7|few|-|TRBV7-2
TGTGCCAGCAGCTTATCCGCCTACGAGCAGTACTTC
CASSLSAYEQYF
>TRBJ2-7|-|-|TRBV19
TGTGCCAGTAGTCGGGAGAGTAGCTACGAGCAGTACTTC
CASSRESSYEQYF
>TRBJ1-5|-|-|TRBV27
TGTGCCAGCAGTATGACCCGGGGGGGAAACCTGGGCAATCAGCCCCAGCATTTT
CASSMTRGGNLGNQPQHF
>TRBJ1-2|few|TRBD1|TRBV19
TGTGCCAGTATCGGGACAGCTGGCGGCTACACCTTC
CASIGTAGGYTF